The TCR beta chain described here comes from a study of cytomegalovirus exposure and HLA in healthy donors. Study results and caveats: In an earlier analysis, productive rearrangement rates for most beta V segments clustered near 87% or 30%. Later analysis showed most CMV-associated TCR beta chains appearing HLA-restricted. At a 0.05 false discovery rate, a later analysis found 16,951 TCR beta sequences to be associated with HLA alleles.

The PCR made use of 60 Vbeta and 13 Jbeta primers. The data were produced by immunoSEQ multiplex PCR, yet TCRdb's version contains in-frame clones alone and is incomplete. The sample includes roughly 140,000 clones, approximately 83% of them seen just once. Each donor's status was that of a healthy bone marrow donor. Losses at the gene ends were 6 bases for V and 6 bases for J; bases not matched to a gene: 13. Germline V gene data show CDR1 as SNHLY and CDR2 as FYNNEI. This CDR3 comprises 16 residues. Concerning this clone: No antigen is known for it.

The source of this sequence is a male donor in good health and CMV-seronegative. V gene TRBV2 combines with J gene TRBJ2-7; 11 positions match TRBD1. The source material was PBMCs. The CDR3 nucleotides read TGTGCCAGCAGAGGGCTCTGGGACAGGGGGAGCGGCGAGCAGTACTTC. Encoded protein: CASRGLWDRGSGEQYF.